Below are 12 T cell receptor beta chains sequenced from a single sample in a study of CD8+ T cells in alopecia areata. Sequencing used cDNA as its template, made by extracting RNA and reverse transcribing it. The protocol was immunoSEQ multiplex PCR, while the TCRdb copy is restricted to in-frame clones and leaves out a portion. The sample carries 100,000 to 150,000 clones, 61% recorded once. The treatment here: oral pan-JAK inhibitor, 5-10 mg twice daily. The sequences come from CD4+ T cells sorted from blood, collected at week 4, from a patient treated with tofacitinib. Source of these receptors: a human donor with alopecia areata.

J is TRBJ2-4 and V is TRBV4-1; D is uncertain. V lost 0 bases and J 0 bases, leaving 3 bases between the germline ends. The length of the CDR3 is 14 residues. CDR1 is MGHRA and CDR2 is YSYEKL in the germline V gene. The CDR3 DNA sequence: TGCGCCAGCAGCCAAGAATTAGCCAAAAACATTCAGTACTTC. This sequence encodes CASSQELAKNIQYF.

The V and J genes are TRBV4-1 and TRBJ2-5, with D possibly matching TRBD2 (7 bases). The CDR3 is 16 amino acids. Trimming stripped 1 base from V and 1 base from J, with 13 bases between. CDR1 and CDR2 (germline): MGHRA, YSYEKL. CDR3 sequence reads: CASSQGRGRVQETQYF. In DNA, the CDR3 is TGCGCCAGCAGCCAAGGGCGGGGGCGGGTCCAAGAGACCCAGTACTTC.

This clone was seen a handful of times. The chain uses TRBV2 and TRBJ2-2; D is perhaps TRBD1 (5 bases). The germline CDR1 and CDR2 sequences are SNHLY and FYNNEI. This CDR3 has 13 residues. Trimming removed 7 bases at V and 1 base at J, with 7 bases between. The CDR3 is CASNGQNTGELFF. The DNA for the CDR3 is TGTGCCAGCAACGGACAGAACACCGGGGAGCTGTTTTTT.

This clone has only a few counts. The chain joins TRBV29-1 to TRBJ2-5; D is unresolved. The length of the CDR3 is 13 residues. Germline V lookup: CDR1 SQVTM, CDR2 ANQGSEA. V was shortened by 5 bases and J by 5 bases, with 15 bases between the two germline ends. In DNA form, the CDR3 reads TGCAGCGTTATAACAGTCTCGTTCGAGACCCAGTACTTC. As protein: CSVITVSFETQYF.

This clone was counted a single time. The gene calls are TRBV7-2 and TRBJ2-5; D is unresolved. The CDR3 consists of 12 residues. In germline, CDR1 is SGHTA, CDR2 FQGNSA. V was cut by 6 bases and J by 0 bases, with 5 bases left in between. The CDR3 loop is CASRVNQETQYF. In DNA form, the CDR3 reads TGTGCCAGCAGGGTAAACCAAGAGACCCAGTACTTC.

This chain joins TRBV29-1 and TRBJ1-2; D is ambiguous. The length of the CDR3 is 10 residues. Germline CDR1 is SQVTM and CDR2 is ANQGSEA. Trimming took off 4 bases at V and 6 bases at J, with 6 bases between the two ends. The CDR3 DNA reads TGCAGCGTTGGGGCCGATGGCTACACCTTC. Protein sequence: CSVGADGYTF.

The chain's CDR3 is CASSLRWLAGGLEQYF. In DNA, the CDR3 is TGTGCCAGCAGCTTACGTTGGCTAGCGGGGGGGCTTGAGCAGTACTTC. This chain links TRBV7-2 with TRBJ2-7; 12 bases match TRBD2. The CDR3 runs to 16 residues. The V segment lost 2 bases and the J segment 7 bases; nucleotides outside the gene matches: 9. Per the germline V gene, CDR1 is SGHTA and CDR2 is FQGNSA.

This clone has more than one count but fewer than ten. The germline gene is not matched at one end of the junction; a read error may be the cause. The rearrangement joins TRBV30 to TRBJ2-1; no firm D call. The V gene's germline CDR1 is GTSNPN and CDR2 SVGIG (reference sequence). The CDR3 extends over 10 amino acids. CDR3 nucleotides: TGTGCCTGCAGTAGAAATGGGCAGTTCTTC. Translated, it gives CACSRNGQFF.

This clone was counted a few times. The chain uses TRBV5-1 and TRBJ2-3, with D unclear. CDR1 and CDR2 from the germline V gene are SGHRS and YFSETQ. CDR3 length equals 12 residues. V dropped 5 bases and J dropped 8 bases, with 12 bases sitting between them. The chain's CDR3 is CASSSHGSTQYF. The CDR3 DNA follows: TGCGCCAGCAGTTCTCATGGCAGTACGCAGTATTTT.

J is TRBJ1-4 and V is TRBV2; the match to TRBD1 covers 7 bases. The V segment lost 5 bases and the J segment 5 bases; nucleotides outside the gene matches: 5. This CDR3 is 14 amino acids long. CDR1 and CDR2 (germline): SNHLY, FYNNEI. The CDR3 loop reads CASSPGTENEKLFF. As DNA, the CDR3 is TGTGCCAGCAGTCCCGGGACAGAGAATGAAAAACTGTTTTTT. The variable domain in full, completed from reference TRBV2 and TRBJ1-4, reads EPEVTQTPSHQVTQMGQEVILRCVPISNHLYFYWYRQILGQKVEFLVSFYNNEISEKSEIFDDQFSVERPDGSNFTLKIRSTKLEDSAMYFCASSPGTENEKLFFGSGTQLSVL.

This clone was detected only once. Since the CDR3 does not end with the conserved phenylalanine or tryptophan, this likely comes from a read error. This chain links TRBV7-9 with TRBJ1-1; 7 bases agree with TRBD1. This CDR3 comprises 13 residues. V lost 6 bases, J lost 6 bases, and 7 bases stayed unmatched. In germline, CDR1 is SEHNR, CDR2 FQNEAQ (reference sequence). CDR3 region: CASRKGDSPEAFS. In nucleotides, the CDR3 is TGTGCCAGCAGGAAAGGGGACAGCCCTGAAGCTTTCTCT.

This chain joins TRBV5-1 and TRBJ1-5; tentative D call: TRBD1 (5 bases). Germline CDR1 and CDR2: SGHRS and YFSETQ. V was cut by 2 bases and J by 7 bases, with 10 bases left in between. The CDR3 consists of 13 residues. The CDR3 nucleotides read TGCGCCAGCAGCTTTGGAGGGGACCAGCCCCAGCATTTT. It is translated as CASSFGGDQPQHF.